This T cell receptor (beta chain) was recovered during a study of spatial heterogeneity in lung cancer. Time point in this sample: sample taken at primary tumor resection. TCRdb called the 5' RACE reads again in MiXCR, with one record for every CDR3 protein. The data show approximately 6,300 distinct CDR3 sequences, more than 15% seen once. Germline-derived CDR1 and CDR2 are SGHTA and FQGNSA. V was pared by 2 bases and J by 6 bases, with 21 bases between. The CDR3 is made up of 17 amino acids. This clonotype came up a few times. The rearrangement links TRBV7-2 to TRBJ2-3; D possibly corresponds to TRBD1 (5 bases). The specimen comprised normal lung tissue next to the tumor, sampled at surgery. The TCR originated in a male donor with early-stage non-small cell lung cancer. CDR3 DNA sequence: TGTGCCAGCAGCTTAACCCAGGGTCGGGTCGTCCTGGATACGCAGTATTTT. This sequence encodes CASSLTQGRVVLDTQYF.